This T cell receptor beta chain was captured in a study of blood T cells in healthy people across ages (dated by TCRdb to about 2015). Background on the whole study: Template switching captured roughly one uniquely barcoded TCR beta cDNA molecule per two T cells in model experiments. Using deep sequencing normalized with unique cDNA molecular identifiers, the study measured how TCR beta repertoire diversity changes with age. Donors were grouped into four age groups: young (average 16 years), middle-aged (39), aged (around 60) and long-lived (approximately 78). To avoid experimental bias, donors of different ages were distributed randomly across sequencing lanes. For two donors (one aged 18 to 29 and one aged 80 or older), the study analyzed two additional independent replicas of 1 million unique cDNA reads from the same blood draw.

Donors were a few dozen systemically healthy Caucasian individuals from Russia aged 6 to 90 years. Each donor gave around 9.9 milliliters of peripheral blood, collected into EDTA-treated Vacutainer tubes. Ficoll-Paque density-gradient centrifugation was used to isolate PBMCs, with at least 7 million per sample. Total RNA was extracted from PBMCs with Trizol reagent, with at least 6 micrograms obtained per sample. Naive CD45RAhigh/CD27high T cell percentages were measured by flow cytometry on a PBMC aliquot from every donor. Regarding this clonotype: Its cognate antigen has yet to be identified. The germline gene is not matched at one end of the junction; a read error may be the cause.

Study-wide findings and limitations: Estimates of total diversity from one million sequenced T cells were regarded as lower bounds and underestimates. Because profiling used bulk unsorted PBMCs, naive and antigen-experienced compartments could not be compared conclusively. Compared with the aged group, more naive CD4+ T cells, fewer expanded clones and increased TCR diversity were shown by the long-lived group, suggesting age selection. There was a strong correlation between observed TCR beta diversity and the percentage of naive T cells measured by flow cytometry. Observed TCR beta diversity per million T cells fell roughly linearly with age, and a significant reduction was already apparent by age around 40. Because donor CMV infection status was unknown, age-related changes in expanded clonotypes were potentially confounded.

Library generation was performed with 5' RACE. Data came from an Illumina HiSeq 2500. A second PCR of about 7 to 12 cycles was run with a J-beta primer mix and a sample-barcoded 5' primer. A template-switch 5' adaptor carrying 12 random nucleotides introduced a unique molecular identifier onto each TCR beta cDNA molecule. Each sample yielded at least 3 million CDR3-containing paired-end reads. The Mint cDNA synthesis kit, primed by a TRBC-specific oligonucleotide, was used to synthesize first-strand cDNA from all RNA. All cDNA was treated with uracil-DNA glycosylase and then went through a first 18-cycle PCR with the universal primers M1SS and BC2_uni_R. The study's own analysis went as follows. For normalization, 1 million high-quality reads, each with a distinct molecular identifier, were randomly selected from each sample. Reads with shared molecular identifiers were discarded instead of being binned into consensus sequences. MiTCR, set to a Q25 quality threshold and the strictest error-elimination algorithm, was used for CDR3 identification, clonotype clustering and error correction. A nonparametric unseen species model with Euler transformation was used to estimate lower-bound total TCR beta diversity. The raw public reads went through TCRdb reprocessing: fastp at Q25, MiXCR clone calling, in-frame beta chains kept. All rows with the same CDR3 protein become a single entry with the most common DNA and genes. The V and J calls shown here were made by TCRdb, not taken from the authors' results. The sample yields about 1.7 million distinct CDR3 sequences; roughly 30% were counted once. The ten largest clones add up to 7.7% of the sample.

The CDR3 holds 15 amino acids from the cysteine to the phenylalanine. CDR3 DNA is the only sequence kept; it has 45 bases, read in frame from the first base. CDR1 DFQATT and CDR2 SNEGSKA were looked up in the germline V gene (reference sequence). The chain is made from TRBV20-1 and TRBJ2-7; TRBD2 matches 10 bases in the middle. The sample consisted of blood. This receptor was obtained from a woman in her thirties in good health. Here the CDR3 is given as CSARDSGLAPYVQYF. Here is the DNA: TGCAGTGCTAGAGATTCGGGACTAGCGCCGTACGTGCAGTACTTC.